These 26 T cell receptor beta chains share one sample of origin, sequenced in a study of cytomegalovirus exposure and HLA in healthy donors (dated by TCRdb to the late 2010s). Libraries were made using the immunoSEQ multiplex PCR assay. The multiplex PCR relied on a mix of 60 forward primers for TCR Vbeta segments and 13 reverse primers for TCR Jbeta segments. TCRdb retrieved this table from immuneACCESS and kept in-frame rearrangements only. Not all clones are present; in checked studies, unresolved V genes account for under half, and no reason is known for the remainder. The sample table records 170,000 or so clones; over 70% of these occur just once. About 3.4% of the sample comes from the top ten. Material for sequencing was PBMCs. The receptor source for this set is a woman in her 50s in good health and CMV-seropositive.

This chain joins TRBV10-1 and TRBJ1-1; D is unclear. The CDR3 is 12 amino acids. Trimming removed 0 bases from V and 9 bases from J, with 8 bases in between. Germline CDR1 WNHNN, CDR2 SYGVQD (reference sequence). CDR3 nucleotide sequence: TGCGCCAGCAGTGAGTCTTCGGGGAAAGCTTTCTTT. Its translation is CASSESSGKAFF.

The rearrangement uses TRBV4-2 and TRBJ2-3, with unresolved D. The CDR3 totals 15 residues. V lost 1 base to trimming and J lost 0 bases, with 8 bases between them. CDR1 and CDR2 from the germline V gene are LGHNA and YNFKEQ. The CDR3 DNA reads as TGTGCCAGCAGCCAAGCGCAGACTAGCACAGATACGCAGTATTTT. Its protein is CASSQAQTSTDTQYF.

The chain carries TRBV10-3 and TRBJ2-7, with a weak D call TRBD2 (5 bases). This CDR3 is built from 19 residues. Trimming stripped 7 bases from V and 2 bases from J, with 30 bases between. CDR1 is ENHRY and CDR2 is SYGVKD in the germline V gene. In DNA form, the CDR3 reads TGTGCCATCACTACGAGGCCGGACCGGGAAGAACAAACCACCTACGAGCAGTACTTC. This codes for CAITTRPDREEQTTYEQYF.

In the case of this clone: The same CDR3 is also encoded by other DNA sequences in this sample. The chain is built from TRBV4-3 and TRBJ2-1; no firm D call. The germline V gene has CDR1 LGHNA and CDR2 YSLEER. V lost 0 bases and J lost 0, with 9 bases in between. The CDR3 covers 16 residues. The CDR3 DNA follows: TGCGCCAGCAGCCAAGATCCCCCGGGCTCCTACAATGAGCAGTTCTTC. Protein sequence: CASSQDPPGSYNEQFF.

A single count supports this clone. The chain is built from TRBV7-9 and TRBJ1-4, with 7 bases identical to TRBD1. Per the germline V gene, CDR1 is SEHNR and CDR2 is FQNEAQ (reference sequence). The ends lost 5 bases at V and 6 bases at J; junction bases unmatched: 6. The CDR3 is made up of 14 amino acids. The CDR3, as DNA: TGTGCCAGCAGCAGGGGACAGCAAGATGAAAAACTGTTTTTT. It specifies CASSRGQQDEKLFF. The full variable domain, in which reference TRBV7-9 and TRBJ1-4 provide the parts outside the CDR3, is DTGVSQNPRHKITKRGQNVTFRCDPISEHNRLYWYRQTLGQGPEFLTYFQNEAQLEKSRLLSDRFSAERPKGSFSTLEIQRTEQGDSAMYLCASSRGQQDEKLFFGSGTQLSVL.

In its sample, this clone was seen a few times. The V call is TRBV27, the J call TRBJ1-2; D possibly corresponds to TRBD1 (6 bases). This CDR3 comprises 16 residues. The ends were cut back, 4 bases at V and 7 bases at J, with 22 bases in the middle. Germline CDR1 MNHEY, CDR2 SMNVEV (reference sequence). Written as DNA, the CDR3 is TGTGCCAGCAGTTCCCGAGGGGGAGGGGCGGATCTTGGCTACACCTTC. It yields the protein CASSSRGGGADLGYTF.

The chain employs TRBV25-1 and TRBJ1-2, with D perhaps matching TRBD1 (6 bases). Germline assignment: CDR1 MGHDK and CDR2 SYGVNS. CDR3 length equals 12 residues. Trimming pared 4 bases from V and 7 bases from J, leaving 10 bases between. The CDR3 protein is CASSGTVPGYTF. CDR3 DNA: TGTGCCAGCAGTGGGACAGTTCCTGGCTACACCTTC.

V gene TRBV5-8 combines with J gene TRBJ2-1; the match to TRBD2 covers 11 bases. CDR3 length equals 16 residues. Trimming at V came to 0 bases and at J to 3 bases, leaving 2 bases not matched to a gene. Germline lookup yields CDR1 SGHTS and CDR2 YDEGEE. DNA for the CDR3: TGTGCCAGCAGCTTGGGGGGACTAGCGGTCTACAATGAGCAGTTCTTC. The encoded protein is CASSLGGLAVYNEQFF.

The chain joins TRBV4-3 to TRBJ2-5; 8 bases are a match to TRBD1. This CDR3 has 20 residues. Germline V gives CDR1 LGHNA, CDR2 YSLEER. Trimming took 0 bases from V and 1 from J; bases not matched to a gene: 16. CDR3 loop: CASSQELGTGLLTPQETQYF. In DNA form, the CDR3 reads TGCGCCAGCAGCCAAGAATTAGGGACAGGCCTCCTGACCCCCCAAGAGACCCAGTACTTC.

V gene TRBV2 combines with J gene TRBJ2-5; TRBD2 matches at 15 bases. This CDR3 has 17 amino acids. Trimming removed 5 bases from V and 5 bases from J; junction bases left unmatched: 9. Germline CDR1 SNHLY, CDR2 FYNNEI. Here the CDR3 reads CASSLTGLAGGGETQYF. Written as DNA, the CDR3 is TGTGCCAGCAGTCTCACGGGACTAGCGGGAGGAGGTGAGACCCAGTACTTC.

V usage is TRBV11-2 and J usage is TRBJ2-2, with a weak D call TRBD1 (5 bases). Between the trimmed V and J ends, which lost 5 bases and 8 bases, there was a span of 12 bases. Germline V gene data show CDR1 as SGHAT and CDR2 as FQNNGV. This CDR3 region has 13 residues. The CDR3 nucleotides read TGTGCCAGCAGCCAAGACAGATTTGGGGAGCTGTTTTTT. Translating gives CASSQDRFGELFF.

The chain carries TRBV15 and TRBJ2-3; 7 nucleotides line up with TRBD1. CDR1 and CDR2 from the germline V gene are LNHNV and YYDKDF (reference sequence). With V trimmed by 6 bases and J by 0 bases, 3 bases remained unmatched. This CDR3 is 14 amino acids long. CDR3 DNA sequence: TGTGCCACCAGGTGGGACAGAAGCACAGATACGCAGTATTTT. Residues: CATRWDRSTDTQYF.

This sequence joins TRBV25-1 and TRBJ2-5; D uncertain. The CDR3 length is 15 residues. Germline V CDR1 and CDR2: MGHDK, SYGVNS. Trimming stripped 3 bases from V and 1 base from J, with 12 bases between. Here the CDR3 reads CASSDHRRLQETQYF. Written as DNA, the CDR3 is TGTGCCAGCAGTGACCACAGACGCCTCCAAGAGACCCAGTACTTC.

This clone was observed a single time. This chain joins TRBV18 and TRBJ1-1; possible D gene TRBD1, 6 bases. Germline assignment: CDR1 KGHSH and CDR2 LQKENI. V dropped 0 bases and J dropped 1 base, with 12 bases sitting between them. The CDR3 has 16 amino acids. The CDR3 region is CASSPPSRGSNTEAFF. CDR3 coding DNA: TGTGCCAGCTCACCACCTTCCAGGGGCTCGAACACTGAAGCTTTCTTT.

The J gene is TRBJ2-7, the V gene TRBV6-6, with 8 bases matching TRBD1. J lost 6 bases, V lost 6 bases, and 7 bases had no gene match. The CDR3 has 13 amino acids. The germline CDR1 and CDR2 sequences are MNHNY and SVGAGI (reference sequence). CDR3 loop: CASRARTGGEQYF. The CDR3 nucleotides read TGTGCCAGCAGAGCGCGAACAGGGGGCGAGCAGTACTTC.

This chain links TRBV21-1 with TRBJ1-6; the D segment call TRBD1 is taken from the table without a DNA check. TRBV21-1 is assigned pseudogene status. CDR3 length equals 17 residues. CDR3 in amino acids: CASSKKLQGSYNSPLHF. CDR3 sequence (DNA): TGTGCCAGCAGCAAAAAGCTACAGGGGTCCTATAATTCACCCCTCCACTTT.

This chain joins TRBV7-3 and TRBJ2-7, with D possibly matching TRBD2 (6 bases). V lost 5 bases and J 5 bases, leaving 16 bases between the germline ends. Germline values: CDR1 SGHTA, CDR2 FQGTGA. The length of the CDR3 is 14 residues. CDR3 in amino acids: CASSPGDGPHEQYF. The CDR3 region has the DNA TGTGCCAGCAGCCCGGGGGACGGCCCCCACGAGCAGTACTTC.

This clone occurred once. The V and J genes are TRBV12-5 and TRBJ2-1, with D perhaps TRBD1 (5 bases). Per germline, CDR1 LGHNT and CDR2 FRNRAP. Trimming removed 0 bases at V and 3 bases at J, with 9 bases between. The CDR3 extends over 15 amino acids. The CDR3 loop reads CASGLVRQGYNEQFF. In DNA, the CDR3 is TGTGCTAGTGGTTTGGTACGGCAGGGCTACAATGAGCAGTTCTTC.

The chain combines TRBV28 with TRBJ1-1, with D possibly matching TRBD1 (6 bases). V was shortened by 1 base and J by 4 bases, with 13 bases between the two germline ends. Looked up from germline, CDR1 is MDHEN and CDR2 is SYDVKM. The length of the CDR3 is 15 residues. In nucleotides, the CDR3 is TGTGCCAGCAGTTTATTGAACAGGGTGACCACTGAAGCTTTCTTT. It specifies CASSLLNRVTTEAFF.

This rearrangement joins TRBV13 to TRBJ2-3, with unresolved D. V lost 8 bases and J lost 4, with 13 bases in between. CDR1 PRHDT and CDR2 FYEKMQ come from the germline V gene (reference sequence). The CDR3 consists of 13 residues. In nucleotides, the CDR3 is TGTGCCAGCGCATCGACGGGTCCAGATACGCAGTATTTT. It is translated as CASASTGPDTQYF.

This clone occurred once. Germline and junction disagree at one end, which may indicate a read error. The chain recombines TRBV7-2 with TRBJ2-7; D is possibly TRBD1 (6 bases). Germline V gives CDR1 SGHTA, CDR2 FQGNSA. The CDR3 loop spans 13 amino acids. The chain's CDR3 is CASSPTPTGPRGF. The CDR3 DNA sequence: TGTGCCAGCAGCCCGACCCCGACAGGACCTCGCGGCTTC.

This clone appeared a single time. The CDR3 nucleotides read TGCGCCAGCAGCTTGGACGGAGCCCTTGGAAACACCATATATTTT. This encodes CASSLDGALGNTIYF. The V gene is TRBV5-1, the J gene TRBJ1-3; D not resolved. From germline, CDR1 is SGHRS and CDR2 YFSETQ. There are 15 residues in the CDR3. Trimming removed 0 bases at V and 3 bases at J, with 10 bases between.

This clone was counted once. The rearrangement uses TRBV29-1 and TRBJ2-3; no firm D call. Germline V CDR1 and CDR2: SQVTM, ANQGSEA. There are 15 residues in the CDR3. V lost 1 base and J lost 0, with 11 bases in between. DNA for the CDR3: TGCAGCGTTGAAGCAACAGTATCTAGCACAGATACGCAGTATTTT. This encodes CSVEATVSSTDTQYF.

This sequence joins TRBV7-8 and TRBJ1-5, with D perhaps TRBD1 (6 bases). The CDR3 runs 15 residues. The germline V and J ends were trimmed by 0 bases and 2 bases, with 8 bases remaining between them. Germline loops: CDR1 SGHVS, CDR2 FQNEAQ. Written as DNA, the CDR3 is TGTGCCAGCAGCTTAGCACAGGGACGCAATCAGCCCCAGCATTTT. Its protein product is CASSLAQGRNQPQHF.

This clone appeared once. The V call is TRBV5-4, the J call TRBJ2-7, with 8 nucleotides matching TRBD2. The CDR3 has 14 amino acids. The ends lost 3 bases at V and 6 bases at J; junction bases unmatched: 8. Germline-derived CDR1 and CDR2 are SGHNT and YYREEE (reference sequence). The CDR3 protein is CASSSPGLEAEQYF. CDR3 DNA: TGTGCCAGCAGCTCCCCGGGACTAGAAGCCGAGCAGTACTTC.

Only a few counts were recorded for this clone. The CDR3 protein is CASSPGTGFGNTIYF. The CDR3 DNA reads TGTGCCAGCAGCCCCGGGACAGGATTTGGAAACACCATATATTTT. V is TRBV14 and J is TRBJ1-3; TRBD1 matches at 8 bases. The CDR3 length is 15 residues. J gave up 3 bases and V 4 bases, and 5 bases lay outside the gene matches. Per germline, CDR1 SGHDN and CDR2 FVKESK.